This T cell receptor beta chain was observed in a study of human T cells and chemical hapten exposure. About the research overall: Skin on the upper inner arm, roughly 2 cm by roughly 2 cm in size, was sensitized with 2% DPC.

TCRdb reprocessed the RACE reads via MiXCR and lists one record per CDR3 protein. This sample carries tens of thousands of distinct CDR3 sequences, around 12% of them seen once, and the ten largest clones take approximately 2.4%. The V end lost 2 bases, the J end lost 6 bases, and 9 bases lay between the germline ends. There are 13 residues in the CDR3. Per germline, CDR1 SGHRS and CDR2 YFSETQ. The time point denotes: patch test 3, about 24 weeks after DPC sensitization. Documented treatment: therapeutic diphenylcyclopropenone sensitization with weekly scalp DPC. Specimen: whole blood, collected in connection with sensitization to the hapten diphenylcyclopropenone (DPC). The V and J genes are TRBV5-1 and TRBJ2-1; D is perhaps TRBD2 (5 bases). This clonotype was sampled from a man aged 25 to 40 with alopecia areata. Some clones in this sample may be carry-over from other donors' samples. In DNA, the CDR3 is TGCGCCAGCAGCTTCGAGGGTGGCAATGAGCAGTTCTTC. This encodes CASSFEGGNEQFF.